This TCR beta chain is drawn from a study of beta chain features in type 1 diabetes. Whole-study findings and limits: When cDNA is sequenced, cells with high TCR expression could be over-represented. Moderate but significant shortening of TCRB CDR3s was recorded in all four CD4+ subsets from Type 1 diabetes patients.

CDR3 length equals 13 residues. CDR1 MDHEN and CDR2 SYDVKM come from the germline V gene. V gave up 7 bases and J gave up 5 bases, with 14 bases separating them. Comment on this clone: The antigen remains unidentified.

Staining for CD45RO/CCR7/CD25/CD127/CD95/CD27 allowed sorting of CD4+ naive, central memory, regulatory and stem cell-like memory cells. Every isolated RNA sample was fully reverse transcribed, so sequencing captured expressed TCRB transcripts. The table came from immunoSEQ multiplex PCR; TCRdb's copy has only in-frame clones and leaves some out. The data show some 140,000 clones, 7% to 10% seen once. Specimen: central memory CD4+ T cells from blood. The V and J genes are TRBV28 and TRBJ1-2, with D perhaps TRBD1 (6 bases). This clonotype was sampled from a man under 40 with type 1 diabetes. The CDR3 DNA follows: TGTGCCAGCACCTCGACAGGAAAATATGGCTACACCTTC. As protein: CASTSTGKYGYTF.